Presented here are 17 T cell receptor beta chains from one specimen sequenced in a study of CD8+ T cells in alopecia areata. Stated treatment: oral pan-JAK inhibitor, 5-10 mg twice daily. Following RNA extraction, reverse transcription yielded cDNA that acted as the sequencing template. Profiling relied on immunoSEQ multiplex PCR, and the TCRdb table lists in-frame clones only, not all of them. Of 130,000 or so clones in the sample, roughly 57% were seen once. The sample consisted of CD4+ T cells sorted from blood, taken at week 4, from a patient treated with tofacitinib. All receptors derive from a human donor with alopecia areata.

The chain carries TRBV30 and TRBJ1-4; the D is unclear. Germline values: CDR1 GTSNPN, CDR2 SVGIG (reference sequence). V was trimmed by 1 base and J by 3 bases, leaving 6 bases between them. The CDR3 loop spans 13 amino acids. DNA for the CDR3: TGTGCCTGGAGTGCGTACTCTAATGAAAAACTGTTTTTT. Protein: CAWSAYSNEKLFF. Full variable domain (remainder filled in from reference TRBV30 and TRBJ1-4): SQTIHQWPATLVQPVGSPLSLECTVEGTSNPNLYWYRQAAGRGLQLLFYSVGIGQISSEVPQNLSASRPQDRQFILSSKKLLLSDSGFYLCAWSAYSNEKLFFGSGTQLSVL.

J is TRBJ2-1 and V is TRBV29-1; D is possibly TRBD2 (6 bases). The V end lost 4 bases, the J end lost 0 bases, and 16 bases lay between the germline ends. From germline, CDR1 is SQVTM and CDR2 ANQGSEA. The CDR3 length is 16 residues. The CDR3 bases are TGCAGCGTTGGGATTCGAGCGGGCAGCTCCTACAATGAGCAGTTCTTC. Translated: CSVGIRAGSSYNEQFF.

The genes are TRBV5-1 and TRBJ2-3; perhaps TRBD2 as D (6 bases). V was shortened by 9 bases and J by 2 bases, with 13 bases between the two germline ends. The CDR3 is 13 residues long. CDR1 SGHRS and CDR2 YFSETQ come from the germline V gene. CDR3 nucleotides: TGCGCCACCCGGCGGGGCTCCACAGATACGCAGTATTTT. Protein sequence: CATRRGSTDTQYF.

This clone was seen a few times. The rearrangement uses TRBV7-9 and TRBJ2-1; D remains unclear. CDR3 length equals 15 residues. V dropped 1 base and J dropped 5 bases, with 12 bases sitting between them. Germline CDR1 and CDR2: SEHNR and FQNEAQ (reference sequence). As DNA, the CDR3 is TGTGCCAGCAGCTTAGAGGGCAGAACTAACAATGAGCAGTTCTTC. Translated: CASSLEGRTNNEQFF. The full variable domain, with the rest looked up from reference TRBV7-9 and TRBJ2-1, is DTGVSQNPRHKITKRGQNVTFRCDPISEHNRLYWYRQTLGQGPEFLTYFQNEAQLEKSRLLSDRFSAERPKGSFSTLEIQRTEQGDSAMYLCASSLEGRTNNEQFFGPGTRLTVL.

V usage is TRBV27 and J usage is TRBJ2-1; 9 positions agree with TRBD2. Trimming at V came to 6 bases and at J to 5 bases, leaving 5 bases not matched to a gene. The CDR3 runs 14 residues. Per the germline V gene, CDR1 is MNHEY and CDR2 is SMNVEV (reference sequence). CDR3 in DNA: TGTGCCAGCAGAAGCGGGGGGATCAACAATGAGCAGTTCTTC. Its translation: CASRSGGINNEQFF.

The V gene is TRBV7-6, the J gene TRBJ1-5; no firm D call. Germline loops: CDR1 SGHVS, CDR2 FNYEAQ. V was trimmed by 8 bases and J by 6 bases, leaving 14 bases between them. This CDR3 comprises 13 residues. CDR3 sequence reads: CASSGPGGQPQHF. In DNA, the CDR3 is TGTGCCAGCTCGGGCCCGGGTGGTCAGCCCCAGCATTTT.

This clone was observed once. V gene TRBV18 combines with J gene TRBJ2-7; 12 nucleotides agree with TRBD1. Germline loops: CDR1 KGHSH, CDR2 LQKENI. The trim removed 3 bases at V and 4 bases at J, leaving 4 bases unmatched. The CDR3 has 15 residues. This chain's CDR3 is CASSPGTGGFYEQYF. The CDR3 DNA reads TGTGCCAGCTCACCCGGGACAGGGGGCTTTTACGAGCAGTACTTC.

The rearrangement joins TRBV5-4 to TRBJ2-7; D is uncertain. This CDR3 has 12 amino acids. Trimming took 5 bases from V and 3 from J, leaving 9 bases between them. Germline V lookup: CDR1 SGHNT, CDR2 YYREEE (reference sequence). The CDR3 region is CASSSPNYEQYF. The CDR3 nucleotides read TGTGCCAGCAGTTCACCCAACTACGAGCAGTACTTC.

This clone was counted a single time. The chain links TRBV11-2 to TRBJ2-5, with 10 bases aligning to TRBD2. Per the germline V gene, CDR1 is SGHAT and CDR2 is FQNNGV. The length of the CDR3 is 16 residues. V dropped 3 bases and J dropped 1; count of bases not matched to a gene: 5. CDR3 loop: CASSFLLAGAQETQYF. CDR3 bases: TGTGCCAGCAGCTTCCTCCTAGCGGGGGCCCAAGAGACCCAGTACTTC.

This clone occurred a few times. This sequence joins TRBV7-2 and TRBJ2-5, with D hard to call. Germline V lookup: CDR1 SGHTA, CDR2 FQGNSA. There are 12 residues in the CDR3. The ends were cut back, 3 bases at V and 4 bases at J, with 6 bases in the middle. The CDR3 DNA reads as TGTGCCAGCAGCTTGTCCCTAGAGACCCAGTACTTC. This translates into CASSLSLETQYF.

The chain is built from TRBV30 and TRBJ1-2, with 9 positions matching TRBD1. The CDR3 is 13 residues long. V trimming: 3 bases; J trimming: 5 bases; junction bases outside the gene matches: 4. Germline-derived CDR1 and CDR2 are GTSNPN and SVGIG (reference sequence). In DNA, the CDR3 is TGTGCCTGGAGGGGGACAGGGTGGTATGGCTACACCTTC. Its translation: CAWRGTGWYGYTF.

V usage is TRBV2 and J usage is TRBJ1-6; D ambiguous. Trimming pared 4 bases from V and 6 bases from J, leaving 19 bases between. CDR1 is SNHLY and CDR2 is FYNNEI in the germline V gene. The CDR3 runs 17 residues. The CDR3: CASSGDTTTSLNSPLHF. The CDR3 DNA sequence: TGTGCCAGCAGTGGAGACACAACTACTTCCCTTAATTCACCCCTCCACTTT.

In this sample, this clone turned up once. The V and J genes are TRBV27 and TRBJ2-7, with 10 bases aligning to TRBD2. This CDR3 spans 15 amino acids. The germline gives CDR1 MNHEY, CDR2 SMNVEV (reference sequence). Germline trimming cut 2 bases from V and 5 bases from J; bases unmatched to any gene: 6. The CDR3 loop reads CASSLLSSGGHEQYF. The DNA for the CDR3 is TGTGCCAGCAGTTTACTTTCTAGCGGGGGCCACGAGCAGTACTTC.

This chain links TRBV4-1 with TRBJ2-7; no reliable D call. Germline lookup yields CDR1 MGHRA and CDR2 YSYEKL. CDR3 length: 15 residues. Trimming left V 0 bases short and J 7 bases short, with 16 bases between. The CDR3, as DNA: TGCGCCAGCAGCCAAGAGCGCCTAGTTATGGGGGAGCAGTACTTC. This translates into CASSQERLVMGEQYF.

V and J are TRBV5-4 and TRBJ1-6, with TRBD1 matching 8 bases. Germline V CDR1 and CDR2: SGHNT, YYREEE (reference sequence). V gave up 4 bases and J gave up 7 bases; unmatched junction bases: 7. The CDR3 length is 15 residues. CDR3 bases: TGTGCCAGCAGCCCAAGGACAGGGATGAATTCACCCCTCCACTTT. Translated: CASSPRTGMNSPLHF.

The CDR3 coding sequence is TGCAGCCGATGGAGCTCTGGGGCCAACGTCCTGACTTTC. Translating it yields CSRWSSGANVLTF. The chain links TRBV29-1 to TRBJ2-6; D is undetermined. Trimming removed 8 bases from V and 0 bases from J, with 8 bases in between. The CDR3 is made up of 13 amino acids. CDR1 SQVTM and CDR2 ANQGSEA come from the germline V gene.

CDR3 bases: TGTGCCAGCAGCACGGGACAGTCTAACACCGGGGAGCTGTTTTTT. It is translated as CASSTGQSNTGELFF. The genes are TRBV11-2 and TRBJ2-2, with 7 bases that match TRBD1. Germline assignment: CDR1 SGHAT and CDR2 FQNNGV. The junction had 5 bases not matched to a gene; V was cut back by 5 bases and J by 2 bases. The length of the CDR3 is 15 residues.